These T cell receptor beta chains were read from a single sample in a study of blood T cell repertoires in COVID-19. TCRdb keeps only in-frame clones here, not all; method: immunoSEQ multiplex PCR. The repertoire includes roughly 230,000 clones, around four fifths of them detected once, and under 30% sits in the top ten. Sample: peripheral blood. The origin of the receptors is a man between 40 and 49 years old with acute or convalescent COVID-19. Each CDR3 is given without its conserved first and last residue. Each record gives: J gene, V gene, CDR3 protein.

j_gene: TRBJ2-1; v_gene: TRBV5-6; CDR3aa: ASSWTPSGSLYNEQF
j_gene: TRBJ2-1; v_gene: TRBV2; CDR3aa: ASSEVMGQGGEQF
j_gene: TRBJ2-3; v_gene: TRBV15; CDR3aa: ATSRAGTDTQY
j_gene: TRBJ2-5; v_gene: TRBV18; CDR3aa: ASSPGTGEETQY
j_gene: TRBJ1-1; v_gene: TRBV5-5; CDR3aa: ASSLVGQGTAEAF
j_gene: TRBJ2-4; v_gene: TRBV19; CDR3aa: ASSTGPDRGGNIQY
j_gene: TRBJ1-1; v_gene: TRBV6-1; CDR3aa: ASSDMGRGTTEAF
j_gene: TRBJ1-2; v_gene: TRBV24-1; CDR3aa: ATSTGNYGYT
j_gene: TRBJ2-5; v_gene: TRBV5-6; CDR3aa: ASSADRYNQETQY
j_gene: TRBJ1-1; v_gene: TRBV6-5; CDR3aa: ASAGNTEAF
j_gene: TRBJ2-1; v_gene: TRBV11-3; CDR3aa: ASSLISGVYNEQF
j_gene: TRBJ2-1; v_gene: TRBV21-1; CDR3aa: ASSKTSTSGRGMSYNEQF
j_gene: TRBJ2-1; v_gene: TRBV11-2; CDR3aa: ASSPFLGQGL
j_gene: TRBJ1-3; v_gene: TRBV7-9; CDR3aa: ASSPPEGRGNTIY
j_gene: TRBJ2-7; v_gene: TRBV30; CDR3aa: AWRGTPNYEQY
j_gene: TRBJ1-5; v_gene: TRBV2; CDR3aa: ASSDSGWNQPQH
j_gene: TRBJ2-1; v_gene: TRBV11-2; CDR3aa: ASSNFGLAGGWANEQF
j_gene: TRBJ2-7; v_gene: TRBV28; CDR3aa: ASSLSSGRTYEQY
j_gene: TRBJ2-3; v_gene: TRBV30; CDR3aa: AWSFASGDTQY
j_gene: TRBJ2-7; v_gene: TRBV27; CDR3aa: ASSYYRTGGASYEQY
j_gene: TRBJ2-1; v_gene: TRBV5-8; CDR3aa: ASSFKQGLREQF
j_gene: TRBJ2-7; v_gene: TRBV30; CDR3aa: AWSVLIGKRAYEQY
j_gene: TRBJ1-2; v_gene: TRBV28; CDR3aa: ASTTGALVYGYT
j_gene: TRBJ1-2; v_gene: TRBV28; CDR3aa: ASSKFRGQEGYT
j_gene: TRBJ2-5; v_gene: TRBV7-7; CDR3aa: ASSLNRGIGETQY
j_gene: TRBJ1-2; v_gene: TRBV19; CDR3aa: ASSLTGQGNYGYT
j_gene: TRBJ1-5; v_gene: TRBV3-1/TRBV3-2; CDR3aa: ASSQDPQGNQPQH
j_gene: TRBJ1-2; v_gene: TRBV6-1; CDR3aa: ASSEAWDRVTYGYT
j_gene: TRBJ2-2; v_gene: TRBV5-1; CDR3aa: ASSWALAGTNTGELF
j_gene: TRBJ1-2; v_gene: TRBV27; CDR3aa: ASSLQGDNYGYT
j_gene: TRBJ1-2; v_gene: TRBV30; CDR3aa: AWSASRGGAGYT
j_gene: TRBJ2-5; v_gene: TRBV4-3; CDR3aa: ASSQDTSLQETQY
j_gene: TRBJ2-2; v_gene: TRBV5-1; CDR3aa: ASSPGGGLGTGELF
j_gene: TRBJ1-2; v_gene: TRBV7-2; CDR3aa: ASSSLRTDTEYGYT
j_gene: TRBJ1-5; v_gene: TRBV4-1; CDR3aa: ASSQDYLGDQPQH
j_gene: TRBJ2-1; v_gene: TRBV28; CDR3aa: ASRTSGRAGGEQF
j_gene: TRBJ2-1; v_gene: TRBV30; CDR3aa: AWSQNNEQF
j_gene: TRBJ1-6; v_gene: TRBV6-5; CDR3aa: ASSSGRVGSPLH
j_gene: TRBJ2-2; v_gene: TRBV7-3; CDR3aa: ASSLPSKPGELF
j_gene: TRBJ1-3; v_gene: TRBV10-2; CDR3aa: ASSLRQGSGNTIY
j_gene: TRBJ1-1; v_gene: TRBV7-3; CDR3aa: ASSLNPIRGTEAF
j_gene: TRBJ1-1; v_gene: TRBV15; CDR3aa: ATSIGEDRGSTEAF
j_gene: TRBJ2-3; v_gene: TRBV7-2; CDR3aa: ASSFGLAAAGTQY
j_gene: TRBJ2-3; v_gene: TRBV5-1; CDR3aa: ASSPGVGAIDTQY
j_gene: TRBJ1-3; v_gene: TRBV2; CDR3aa: ARPVGPGNTIY